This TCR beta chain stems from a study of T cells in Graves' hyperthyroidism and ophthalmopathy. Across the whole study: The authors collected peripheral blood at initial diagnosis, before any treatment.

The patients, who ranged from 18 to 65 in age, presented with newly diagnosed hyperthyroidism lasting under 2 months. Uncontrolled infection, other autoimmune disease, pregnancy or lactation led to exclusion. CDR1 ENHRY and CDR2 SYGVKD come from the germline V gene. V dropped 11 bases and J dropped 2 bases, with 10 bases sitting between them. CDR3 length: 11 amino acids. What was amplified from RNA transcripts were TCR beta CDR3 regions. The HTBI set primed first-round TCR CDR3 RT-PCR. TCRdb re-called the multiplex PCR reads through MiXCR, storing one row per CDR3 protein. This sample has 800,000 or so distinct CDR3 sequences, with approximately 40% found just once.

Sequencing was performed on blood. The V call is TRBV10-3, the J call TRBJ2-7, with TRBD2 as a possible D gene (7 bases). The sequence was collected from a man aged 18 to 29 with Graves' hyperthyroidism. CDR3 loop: CAGGGPYEQYF. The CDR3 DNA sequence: TGTGCCGGCGGGGGCCCCTACGAGCAGTACTTC.